Sequencing of this T cell receptor (beta chain) was carried out in a study of tissue T cells after allogeneic stem cell transplantation (dated by TCRdb to between 2020 and 2023). Regarding the research as a whole: TCR beta repertoires were profiled across many tissues obtained from research autopsies of patients with and without GVHD, as well as in mouse models of GVHD. On the human side, the study was prospective and observational, with no blinding or randomization.

Libraries were built with the immunoSEQ multiplex PCR assay. Adaptive Biotechnologies performed TCRbeta CDR3 sequencing at survey depth and reported CDR3 sequences, V/J genes, productive frequency, and template counts. Amplification of TCR beta CDR3 regions started from genomic DNA instead of RNA. Per the authors' processing: Jensen-Shannon divergence served to quantify pairwise repertoire overlap between tissues, with 0 meaning identical and 1 meaning complete divergence. Tissues were clustered by single-linkage agglomerative hierarchical clustering of pairwise JSD values, and the clustering results were displayed as dendrograms. All patient samples were analyzed with GLIPH2 using simulation_depth 1000, kmer_min_depth 3 and cdr3_length_cutoff 8, and only groups containing more than two unique CDR3s were kept. In a standardized tissue-overlap score, Jaccard GLIPH-group overlap across patients was extrapolated to a standard repertoire size of 1000 clones. Associations of diversity with clinical or experimental variables used linear mixed-effect models with tissue fixed effects and individual random effects. TCRdb retrieved this table from immuneACCESS and kept in-frame rearrangements only. Not all clones are present; in checked studies, unresolved V genes account for under half, and no reason is known for the remainder. V and J calls and clone size are those listed in that table; D and trimming were worked out from the DNA. The table for this sample lists roughly 2,200 clones; around 55% of them were counted only once. Jointly, the top ten make up 25% to 30% of the sample.

On this clone: Its antigen remains unidentified. The gene nomenclature and germline references here are murine. The read comes to an end 1 residue before the CDR3 does, leaving the germline J gene to fill in the end.

Taken from the germline V gene, the CDR1 and CDR2 loops are MSHET and SYDVDS. Counted from cysteine to phenylalanine, this CDR3 has 13 amino acids. Shown are 36 bases from within the CDR3, in frame from base 1. Relative to germline, V is 5 bases shorter and J is 1 base shorter, with 8 bases between their ends. This specimen's time point label, interpreted: mouse harvest day 7 after allogeneic transplant. Mouse grafts combined 10^7 T-cell-depleted bone marrow cells with 10^6 splenic CD5+ T cells, given via tail vein injection. Mouse GVHD was modeled in a major MHC-mismatch B6 (H2b) into BALB/c (H2d) model, with tissues profiled at day 7 or 14. Mouse tissues and retro-orbital blood were harvested on day 7 or 14 post-transplant using separate sterile tools per animal; livers were flushed beforehand. Before genomic DNA isolation with the DNeasy Blood & Tissue Kit, mouse tissues were minced with razor blades in buffered saline.

Overall study results and their limits: Which tissue TCRs were alloreactive or antigen-specific was not determined in the study, and some clones might have been persisting host cells. A small and clinically heterogeneous patient cohort was studied, and sampling depth was acknowledged as a limitation. Only a few T cell clones appeared in more than one patient, yet motif-based clustering showed tissue-specific repertoire signatures that were shared between patients. Within patients, how anatomically similar the tissues were was a key factor in shaping TCR repertoire composition, regardless of disease or transplant status. Blood and spleen T cells captured only a limited portion of the TCR repertoire detected in tissues, in both patients and mice.

Sequencing was performed on spleen. This TCR derives from a female BALB/c mouse given C57BL/6 T cells with graft-versus-host disease after an allogeneic hematopoietic cell transplant. The sequence links TRBV29 to TRBJ1-1; a tentative D match to TRBD1 spans 5 bases. The CDR3 DNA, read in part, is TGTGCTAGCAGTCCCGGACAAAACACAGAAGTCTTC. Translation gives CASSPGQNTEVF. In full, the CDR3 reads CASSPGQNTEVFF. Reference TRBV29 and TRBJ1-1 genes cover what lies past the CDR3, so the full variable domain is DMKVTQMPRYLIKRMGENVLLECGQDMSHETMYWYRQDPGLGLQLIYISYDVDSNSEGDIPKGYRVSRKKREHFSLILDSAKTNQTSVYFCASSPGQNTEVFFGKGTRLTVV.